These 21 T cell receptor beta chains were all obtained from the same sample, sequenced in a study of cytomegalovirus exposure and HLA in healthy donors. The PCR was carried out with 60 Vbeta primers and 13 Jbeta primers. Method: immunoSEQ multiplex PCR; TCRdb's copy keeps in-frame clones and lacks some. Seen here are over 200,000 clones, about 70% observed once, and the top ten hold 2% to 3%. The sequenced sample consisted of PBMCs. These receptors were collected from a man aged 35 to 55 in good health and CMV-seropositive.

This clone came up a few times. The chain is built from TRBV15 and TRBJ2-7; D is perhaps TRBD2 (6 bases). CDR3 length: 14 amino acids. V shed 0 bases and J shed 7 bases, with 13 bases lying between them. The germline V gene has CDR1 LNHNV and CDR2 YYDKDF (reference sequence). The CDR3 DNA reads TGTGCCACCAGCAGAGATTCGCCCGGGGGAGAGCAGTACTTC. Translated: CATSRDSPGGEQYF.

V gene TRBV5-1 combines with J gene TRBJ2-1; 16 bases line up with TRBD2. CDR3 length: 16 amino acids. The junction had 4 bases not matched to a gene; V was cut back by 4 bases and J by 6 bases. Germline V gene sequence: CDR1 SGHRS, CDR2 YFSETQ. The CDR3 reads CASSRGLAGGLNEQFF. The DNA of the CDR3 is TGCGCCAGCAGCAGGGGACTAGCGGGGGGGCTCAATGAGCAGTTCTTC.

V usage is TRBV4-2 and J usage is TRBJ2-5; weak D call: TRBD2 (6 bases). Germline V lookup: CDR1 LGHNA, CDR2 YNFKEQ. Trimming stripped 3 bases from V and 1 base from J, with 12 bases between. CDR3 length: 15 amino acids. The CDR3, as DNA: TGTGCCAGCAGCCAGGGGACTGACCCCCAAGAGACCCAGTACTTC. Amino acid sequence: CASSQGTDPQETQYF.

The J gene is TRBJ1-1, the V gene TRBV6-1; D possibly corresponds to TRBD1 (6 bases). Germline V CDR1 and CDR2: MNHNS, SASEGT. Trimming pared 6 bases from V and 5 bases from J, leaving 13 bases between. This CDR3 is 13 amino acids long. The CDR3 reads CASRFDRLTEAFF. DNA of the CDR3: TGTGCCAGCAGATTTGACAGGCTAACTGAAGCTTTCTTT.

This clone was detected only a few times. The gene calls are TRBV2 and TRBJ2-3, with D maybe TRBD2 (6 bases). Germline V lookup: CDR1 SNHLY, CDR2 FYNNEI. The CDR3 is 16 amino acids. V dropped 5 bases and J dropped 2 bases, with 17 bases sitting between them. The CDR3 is CASSRGDWGLTDTQYF. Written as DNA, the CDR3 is TGTGCCAGCAGTCGAGGTGATTGGGGACTCACAGATACGCAGTATTTT.

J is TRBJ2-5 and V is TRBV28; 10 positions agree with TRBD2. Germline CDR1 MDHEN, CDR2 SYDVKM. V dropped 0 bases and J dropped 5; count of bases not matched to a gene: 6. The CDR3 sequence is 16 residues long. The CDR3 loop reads CASSLWASGGRETQYF. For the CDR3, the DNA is TGTGCCAGCAGTTTATGGGCTAGCGGGGGTCGGGAGACCCAGTACTTC.

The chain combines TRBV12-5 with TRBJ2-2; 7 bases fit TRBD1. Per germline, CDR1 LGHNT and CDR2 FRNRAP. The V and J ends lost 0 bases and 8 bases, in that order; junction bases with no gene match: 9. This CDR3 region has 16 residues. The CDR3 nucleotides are TGTGCTAGTGGTTTGGTCGTACAGGGGAATAGAGGGGAGCTGTTTTTT. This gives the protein CASGLVVQGNRGELFF. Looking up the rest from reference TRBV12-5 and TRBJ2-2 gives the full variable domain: DARVTQTPRHKVTEMGQEVTMRCQPILGHNTVFWYRQTMMQGLELLAYFRNRAPLDDSGMPKDRFSAEMPDATLATLKIQPSEPRDSAVYFCASGLVVQGNRGELFFGEGSRLTVL.

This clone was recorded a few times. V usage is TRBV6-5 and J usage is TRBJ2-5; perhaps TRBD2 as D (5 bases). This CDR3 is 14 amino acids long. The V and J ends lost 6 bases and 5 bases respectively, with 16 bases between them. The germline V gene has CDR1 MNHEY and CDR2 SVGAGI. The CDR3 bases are TGTGCCAGCAGCACTATCGGAGGTACGGAGACCCAGTACTTC. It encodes CASSTIGGTETQYF.

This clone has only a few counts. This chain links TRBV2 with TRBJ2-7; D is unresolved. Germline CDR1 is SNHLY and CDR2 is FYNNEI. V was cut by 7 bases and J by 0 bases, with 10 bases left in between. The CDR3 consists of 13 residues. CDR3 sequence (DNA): TGTGCCAGCAACCTAGTTCTCTCCTACGAGCAGTACTTC. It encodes CASNLVLSYEQYF.

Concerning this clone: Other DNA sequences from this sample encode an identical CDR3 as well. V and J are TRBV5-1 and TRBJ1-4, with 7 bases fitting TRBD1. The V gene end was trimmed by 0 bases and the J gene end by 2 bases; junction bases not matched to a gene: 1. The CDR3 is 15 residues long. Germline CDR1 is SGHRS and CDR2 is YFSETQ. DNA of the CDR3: TGCGCCAGCAGCTTGGTGACAGGGACTAATGAAAAACTGTTTTTT. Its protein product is CASSLVTGTNEKLFF.

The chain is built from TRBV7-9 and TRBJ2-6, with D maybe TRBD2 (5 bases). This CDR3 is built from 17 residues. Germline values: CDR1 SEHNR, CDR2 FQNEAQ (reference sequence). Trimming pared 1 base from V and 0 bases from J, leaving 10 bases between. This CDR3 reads CASSLVGLGSGANVLTF. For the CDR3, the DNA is TGTGCCAGCAGCTTAGTTGGACTTGGCTCTGGGGCCAACGTCCTGACTTTC.

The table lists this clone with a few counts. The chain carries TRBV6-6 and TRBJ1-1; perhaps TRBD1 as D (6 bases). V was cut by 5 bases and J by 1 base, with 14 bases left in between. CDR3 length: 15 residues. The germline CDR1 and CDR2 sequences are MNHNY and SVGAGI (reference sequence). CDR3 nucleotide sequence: TGTGCCAGCAGTCTTGAAGCAGGGGCGAACACTGAAGCTTTCTTT. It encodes CASSLEAGANTEAFF.

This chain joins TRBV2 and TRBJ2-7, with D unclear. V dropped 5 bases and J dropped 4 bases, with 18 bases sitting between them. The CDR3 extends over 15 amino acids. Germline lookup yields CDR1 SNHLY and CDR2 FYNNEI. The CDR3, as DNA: TGTGCCAGCAGTCCTACTGACAAGTTGAGATACGAGCAGTACTTC. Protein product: CASSPTDKLRYEQYF.

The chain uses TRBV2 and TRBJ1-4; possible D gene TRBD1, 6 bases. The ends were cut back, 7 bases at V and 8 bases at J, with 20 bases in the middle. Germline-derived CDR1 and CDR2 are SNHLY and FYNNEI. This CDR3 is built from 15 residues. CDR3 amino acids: CASTPAGAVGEKLFF. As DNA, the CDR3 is TGTGCCAGCACTCCCGCGGGGGCCGTTGGGGAAAAACTGTTTTTT.

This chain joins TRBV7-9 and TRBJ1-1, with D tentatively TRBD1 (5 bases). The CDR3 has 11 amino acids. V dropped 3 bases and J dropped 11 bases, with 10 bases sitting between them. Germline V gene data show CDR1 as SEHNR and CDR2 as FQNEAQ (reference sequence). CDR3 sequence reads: CASSLGTGAFF. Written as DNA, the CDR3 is TGTGCCAGCAGCTTGGGGACTGGGGCTTTCTTT.

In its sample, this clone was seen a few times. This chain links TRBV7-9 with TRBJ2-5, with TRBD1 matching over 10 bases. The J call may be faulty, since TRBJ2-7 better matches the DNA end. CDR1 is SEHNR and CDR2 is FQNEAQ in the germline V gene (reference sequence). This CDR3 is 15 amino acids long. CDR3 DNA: TGTGCCAGCAGCGAAGTGACAGGGGGCGGCTACGAGCAGTACTTC. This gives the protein CASSEVTGGGYEQYF.

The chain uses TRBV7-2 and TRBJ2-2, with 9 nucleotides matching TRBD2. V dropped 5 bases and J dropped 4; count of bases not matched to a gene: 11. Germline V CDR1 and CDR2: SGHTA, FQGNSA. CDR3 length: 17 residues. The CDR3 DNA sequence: TGTGCCAGCAGCCTACGGGTAGCGGGAGATATCACCGGGGAGCTGTTTTTT. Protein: CASSLRVAGDITGELFF.

CDR3 bases: TGTGCCAGCAGTTCTCCCAGGAGGGTCGGAAGGGATTTCTTT. It is translated as CASSSPRRVGRDFF. The chain carries TRBV28 and TRBJ1-1; D is ambiguous. The CDR3 loop spans 14 amino acids. V was pared by 4 bases and J by 13 bases, with 22 bases between. Germline V gene lookup returns CDR1 MDHEN and CDR2 SYDVKM.

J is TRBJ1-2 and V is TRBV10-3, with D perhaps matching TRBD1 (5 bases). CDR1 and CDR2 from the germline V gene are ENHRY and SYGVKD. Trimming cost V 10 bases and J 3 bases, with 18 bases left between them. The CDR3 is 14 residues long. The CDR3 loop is CATTDIPTDYGYTF. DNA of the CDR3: TGTGCCACTACGGACATCCCCACGGACTATGGCTACACCTTC.

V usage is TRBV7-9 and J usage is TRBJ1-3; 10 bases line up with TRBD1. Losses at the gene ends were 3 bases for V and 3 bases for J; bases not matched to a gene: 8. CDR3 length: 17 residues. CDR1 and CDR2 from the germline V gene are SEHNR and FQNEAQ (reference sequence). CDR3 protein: CASSLGDWDRGGNTIYF. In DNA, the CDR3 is TGTGCCAGCAGCTTGGGCGACTGGGACAGGGGTGGAAACACCATATATTTT.

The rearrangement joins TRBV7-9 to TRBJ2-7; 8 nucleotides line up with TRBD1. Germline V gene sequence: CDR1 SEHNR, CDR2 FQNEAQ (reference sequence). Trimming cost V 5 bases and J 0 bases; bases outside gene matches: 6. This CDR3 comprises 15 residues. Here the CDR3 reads CASSTTGASSYEQYF. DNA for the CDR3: TGTGCCAGCAGCACGACAGGGGCGAGCTCCTACGAGCAGTACTTC.